What follows are 12 T cell receptor beta chains derived from one specimen sequenced in a study of patients and donors after allogeneic stem cell transplantation. TCRdb called the RT-PCR reads again in MiXCR, with one record for every CDR3 protein. The table includes 920,000 or so distinct CDR3 sequences, about 20% detected once. Sequencing was done on a sample of blood, either unsorted or a sorted T cell fraction (not recorded which). The receptors derive from a human donor who was either an allogeneic HSCT recipient or a stem cell or donor lymphocyte infusion donor (not recorded which). It is not recorded whose cells these are; they may come from a transplant donor.

This clonotype came up a few times. The V call is TRBV20-1, the J call TRBJ1-1; TRBD1 matches 12 bases. This CDR3 comprises 15 residues. The V gene end was trimmed by 3 bases and the J gene end by 0 bases; junction bases not matched to a gene: 2. Germline values: CDR1 DFQATT, CDR2 SNEGSKA (reference sequence). The CDR3 reads CSASGTGGVNTEAFF. The CDR3 bases are TGCAGTGCTAGCGGGACAGGGGGCGTGAACACTGAAGCTTTCTTT.

This clonotype was counted a few times. The chain couples TRBV20-1 to TRBJ2-3; D may be TRBD2 (5 bases). In germline, CDR1 is DFQATT, CDR2 SNEGSKA (reference sequence). This CDR3 has 13 residues. V lost 2 bases and J 3 bases, leaving 9 bases between the germline ends. This CDR3 reads CSARLAQTDTQYF. CDR3 DNA: TGCAGTGCTAGATTAGCGCAAACAGATACGCAGTATTTT.

In its sample, this clonotype was seen many times. The chain carries TRBV10-3 and TRBJ2-7; maybe TRBD2 (7 bases). The CDR3 has 15 residues. Germline lookup yields CDR1 ENHRY and CDR2 SYGVKD. V was trimmed by 6 bases and J by 1 base, leaving 16 bases between them. CDR3 in amino acids: CAIRGGTKRSYEQYF. DNA of the CDR3: TGTGCCATCAGGGGGGGGACAAAGAGGTCCTACGAGCAGTACTTC.

This clonotype was detected only a few times. This chain connects TRBV25-1 to TRBJ1-1; possible D gene TRBD1, 5 bases. This CDR3 has 13 residues. Trimming stripped 8 bases from V and 7 bases from J, with 17 bases between. Germline assignment: CDR1 MGHDK and CDR2 SYGVNS. The CDR3 spells CASYTYGTDEAFF. The DNA for the CDR3 is TGTGCCAGCTATACTTACGGGACGGATGAAGCTTTCTTT.

This clonotype was counted only a few times. The chain carries TRBV24-1 and TRBJ1-1; D is perhaps TRBD1 (6 bases). Germline V CDR1 and CDR2: KGHDR, SFDVKD. The CDR3 totals 13 residues. Trimming took off 7 bases at V and 5 bases at J, with 13 bases between the two ends. The CDR3 nucleotides read TGTGCCACCAGCCTACAGGGTCGTACTGAAGCTTTCTTT. This codes for CATSLQGRTEAFF.

This clonotype was observed a handful of times. The chain combines TRBV20-1 with TRBJ2-3; D is ambiguous. V lost 3 bases, J lost 2 bases, and 12 bases lay in between. Germline V gene lookup returns CDR1 DFQATT and CDR2 SNEGSKA (reference sequence). The CDR3 sequence is 14 residues long. The DNA for the CDR3 is TGCAGTGCTAGGGCAAAGCAACACACAGATACGCAGTATTTT. Translation: CSARAKQHTDTQYF.

This sequence joins TRBV30 and TRBJ1-4, with TRBD1 matching 10 bases. Germline CDR1 reads GTSNPN; CDR2 reads SVGIG (reference sequence). The CDR3 covers 15 residues. V dropped 3 bases and J dropped 5; count of bases not matched to a gene: 6. The CDR3 nucleotides are TGTGCCTGGAGCCGGGACAGGGGTCCAAATGAAAAACTGTTTTTT. Translation: CAWSRDRGPNEKLFF.

The chain is built from TRBV28 and TRBJ2-7; TRBD2 matches 7 bases. Germline values: CDR1 MDHEN, CDR2 SYDVKM. V shed 2 bases, J shed 10 bases, and the junction held 2 bases outside the gene matches. There are 11 residues in the CDR3. The CDR3 region has the DNA TGTGCCAGCAGTTTAGCTAGCGGCCAGTACTTC. Amino acid sequence: CASSLASGQYF. The full variable domain, completed using reference TRBV28 and TRBJ2-7, is DVKVTQSSRYLVKRTGEKVFLECVQDMDHENMFWYRQDPGLGLRLIYFSYDVKMKEKGDIPEGYSVSREKKERFSLILESASTNQTSMYLCASSLASGQYFGPGTRLTVT.

There are a few counts of this clonotype. The rearrangement links TRBV6-6 to TRBJ1-3; D might be TRBD1 (5 bases). This CDR3 is 13 amino acids long. Per the germline V gene, CDR1 is MNHNY and CDR2 is SVGAGI (reference sequence). V was pared by 7 bases and J by 0 bases, with 7 bases between. The CDR3 spells CASKDSSGNTIYF. CDR3 nucleotides: TGTGCCAGCAAAGACAGCTCTGGAAACACCATATATTTT.

This clonotype turned up a few times. This chain connects TRBV5-1 to TRBJ2-7, with D perhaps assigned TRBD1 or TRBD2 (5 bases each). CDR1 is SGHRS, CDR2 YFSETQ, per germline. V was shortened by 10 bases and J by 6 bases, with 23 bases between the two germline ends. The CDR3 runs to 14 residues. CDR3: CARAGSRSGGEQYF. DNA of the CDR3: TGCGCCCGGGCGGGTTCGAGATCTGGGGGCGAGCAGTACTTC.

V and J are TRBV12-3 or TRBV12-4 and TRBJ2-3; D assignment may be TRBD1 or TRBD2 (5 bases each). There are 15 residues in the CDR3. Trimming pared 5 bases from V and 0 bases from J, leaving 12 bases between. CDR3 DNA sequence: TGTGCCAGCAGTCCGGGACGGACTAGCACAGATACGCAGTATTTT. Encoded protein: CASSPGRTSTDTQYF.

The V gene is TRBV28, the J gene TRBJ1-5, with a weak D call TRBD1 (5 bases). The germline V gene has CDR1 MDHEN and CDR2 SYDVKM. This CDR3 contains 12 residues. The V end was cut by 7 bases, the J end by 5 bases, with 9 bases between. The CDR3 nucleotides are TGTGCCAGCAAGGGGATAGATCAGCCCCAGCATTTT. It is translated as CASKGIDQPQHF.